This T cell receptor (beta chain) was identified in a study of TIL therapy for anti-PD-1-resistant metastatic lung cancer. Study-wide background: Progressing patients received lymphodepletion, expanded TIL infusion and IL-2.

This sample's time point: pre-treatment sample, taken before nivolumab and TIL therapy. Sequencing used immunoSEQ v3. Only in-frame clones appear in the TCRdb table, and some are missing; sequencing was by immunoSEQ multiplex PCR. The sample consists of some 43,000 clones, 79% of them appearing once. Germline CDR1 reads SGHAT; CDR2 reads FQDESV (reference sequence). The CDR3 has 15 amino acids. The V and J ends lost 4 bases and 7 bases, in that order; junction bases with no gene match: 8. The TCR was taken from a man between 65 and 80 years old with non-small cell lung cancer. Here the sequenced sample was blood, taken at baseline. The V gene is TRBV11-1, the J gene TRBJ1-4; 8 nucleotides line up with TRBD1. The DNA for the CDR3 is TGTGCCAGCAGCTCTCATCAGGGGGCGCGTGAAAAACTGTTTTTT. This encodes CASSSHQGAREKLFF.